This TCR beta chain was found in a study of blood T cell repertoires in COVID-19 (dated by TCRdb to 2020 to 2021). For the wider study: Samples from collaborators originated in the United States, Italy and Spain and spanned both the acute and convalescent phases of COVID-19. The material from the prospective study consisted of cDNA or gDNA derived from T cells, B-cell-depleted T cells, or PBMCs. Deeply sampled blood TCRbeta repertoires from subjects exposed to, actively infected with, or recovered from COVID-19 were included in the dataset. The repertoires were made available in a free public database intended to serve as a resource for research on the immune response to SARS-CoV-2. Samples came from the ongoing ImmuneRACE study (first 160 participants) plus 1,254 subjects from 6 global collaborators. Sample metadata almost always included a de-identified subject ID, COVID-19 status, age in years and sex. Where HLA class I and class II types were available, the types were taken from metadata supplied by the sample provider, not from assay-based typing.

The collaborating institutions used their own protocols to collect whole blood in K2EDTA tubes. Collaborator samples were shipped for TCRbeta analysis as frozen whole blood, isolated PBMCs, or DNA extracted from either sample type. Overall study outcomes, separate from this receptor: The quantity of clinical and demographic metadata differed by source and by participant and was supplied without curation.

Trimmed from V: 8 bases; trimmed from J: 6 bases; junction bases lacking a gene match: 5. CDR1 is given as WSHSY and CDR2 as SAAADI, both from the germline V gene. The CDR3 runs 13 amino acids, cysteine and phenylalanine included. Only CDR3 DNA remains: 39 bases, in frame from the first base. The immunoSEQ Assay, a bias-controlled multiplex PCR, was used to amplify TCRbeta CDR3 regions from genomic DNA. As for how the authors treated the data: The number of nucleated cells in each sample was estimated from the amplification of reference gene primers within the assay. To quantify the absolute abundance of each unique TCRbeta CDR3 rearrangement, sequence reads were collapsed and filtered. Productive Simpson clonality was computed per sample as the square root of Simpson's diversity index over productive rearrangements. Imported from immuneACCESS, the table was reduced by TCRdb to in-frame sequences with V and J called. These copies leave out some clones; in studies compared against another copy, an unresolved V gene accounts for under half, and the cause of the remainder is not known. For V, J and clone size, that table is used; D and trimming come from the DNA. This sample lists 20,000 to 30,000 clones; 86% were detected once. 25% to 30% of the sample goes to the ten largest clones.

Comment on this clone: The specificity of this receptor is unknown. Base qualities are missing; no much larger clone stands one base away.

Input material: peripheral blood. Recombination joined TRBV10-2 with TRBJ2-7, and 12 junction bases match TRBD2. The TCR was taken from a human donor with active COVID-19. The donor label of this sample is uncertain. The CDR3 region: CASLAGGPSEQYF. The sequenced DNA: TGCGCCAGCCTAGCGGGAGGGCCGTCCGAGCAGTACTTC.